The sequence of this T cell receptor beta chain was determined in a study of CXCR4 blockade with PD-1 therapy in pancreatic cancer. Broader study findings: Convergent selection by common tumor antigens was suggested by nucleotide rearrangement counts. Sequencing covered TCRbeta chains only, not alpha chains. Survival did not correlate with tumor clonality, which averaged 0.14 versus 0.05.

No neoadjuvant therapy was given before resection to the patients supplying these archived tumor blocks. This clone was seen a few times. The antigen is not known. The CDR3 length is 16 residues. Assay used: immunoSEQ multiplex PCR; TCRdb lists only in-frame clones, some missing. The sample consists of roughly 15,000 clones, around 70% of them appearing once. This clonotype was sampled from a human donor with pancreatic ductal adenocarcinoma. Sequencing used tumor tissue. V gene TRBV1 combines with J gene TRBJ2-1; the table assigns TRBD2, which was not confirmed against the DNA. TRBV1 represents a pseudogene. The CDR3 spells CASSQDPAGVYNEQFF. The CDR3, as DNA: TGCGCCAGCAGCCAAGATCCAGCGGGAGTCTACAATGAGCAGTTCTTC.